This TCR beta chain was observed in a study of shared clonotypes between healthy human individuals. Study observations and caveats: Relative to clonotypes present in all four donors, those not shared had lower generation probabilities. Among the subsets, naive ones generally showed larger estimated richness than memory ones. Sharing across four donors was highest in naive CD4 (roughly 5%) and lowest in memory CD8 (roughly 0.4%).

The investigators split CD4+ cells into a CD45RA+ naive subset and a CD45RA-negative memory subset. TCRdb's copy holds only in-frame clones and misses some; the assay was immunoSEQ multiplex PCR. The table lists about 600,000 clones, approximately 97% of them singletons. As to this clone: No antigen is known for it.

The source of this sequence is a woman aged 25 to 45 in good health. Specimen: naive CD4+ T cells sorted from blood. Subset of the sample: CD45RA+ positively selected.

The CDR3 coding sequence is TGTGCCACCAGAACAGGGTCGGACACCATATATTTT. Protein sequence: CATRTGSDTIYF. The chain uses TRBV27 and TRBJ1-3; a weak D match, TRBD1 (6 bases). This CDR3 comprises 12 residues. Trimming cost V 10 bases and J 8 bases, with 15 bases left between them. The germline gives CDR1 MNHEY, CDR2 SMNVEV (reference sequence).